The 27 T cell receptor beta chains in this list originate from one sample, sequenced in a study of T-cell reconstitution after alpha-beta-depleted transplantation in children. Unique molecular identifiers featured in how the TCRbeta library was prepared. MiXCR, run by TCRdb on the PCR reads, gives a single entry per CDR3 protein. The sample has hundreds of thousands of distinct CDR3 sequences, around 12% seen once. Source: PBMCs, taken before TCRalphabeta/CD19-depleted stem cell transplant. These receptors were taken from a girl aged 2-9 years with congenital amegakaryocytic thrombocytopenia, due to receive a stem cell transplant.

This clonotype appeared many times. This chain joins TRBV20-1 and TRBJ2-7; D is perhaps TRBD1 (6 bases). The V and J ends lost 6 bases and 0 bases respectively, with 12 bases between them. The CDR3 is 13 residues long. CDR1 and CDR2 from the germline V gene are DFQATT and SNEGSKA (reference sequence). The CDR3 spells CSAFQGTSYEQYF. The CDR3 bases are TGCAGTGCGTTTCAGGGGACCTCCTACGAGCAGTACTTC.

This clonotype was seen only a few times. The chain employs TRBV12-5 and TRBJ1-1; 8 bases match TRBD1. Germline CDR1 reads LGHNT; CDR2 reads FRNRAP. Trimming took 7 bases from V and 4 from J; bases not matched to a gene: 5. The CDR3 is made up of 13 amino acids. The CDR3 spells CASATGGITEAFF. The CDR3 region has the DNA TGTGCTAGTGCCACAGGGGGGATCACTGAAGCTTTCTTT. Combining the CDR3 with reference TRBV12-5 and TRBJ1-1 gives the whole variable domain DARVTQTPRHKVTEMGQEVTMRCQPILGHNTVFWYRQTMMQGLELLAYFRNRAPLDDSGMPKDRFSAEMPDATLATLKIQPSEPRDSAVYFCASATGGITEAFFGQGTRLTVV.

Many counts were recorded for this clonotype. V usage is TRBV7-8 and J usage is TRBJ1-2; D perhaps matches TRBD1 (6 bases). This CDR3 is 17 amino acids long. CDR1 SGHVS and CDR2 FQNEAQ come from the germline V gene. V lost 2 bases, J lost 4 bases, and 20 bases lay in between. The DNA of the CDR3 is TGTGCCAGCAGCTTACACCCTCCGACAGGTTTTCCCTATGGCTACACCTTC. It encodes CASSLHPPTGFPYGYTF.

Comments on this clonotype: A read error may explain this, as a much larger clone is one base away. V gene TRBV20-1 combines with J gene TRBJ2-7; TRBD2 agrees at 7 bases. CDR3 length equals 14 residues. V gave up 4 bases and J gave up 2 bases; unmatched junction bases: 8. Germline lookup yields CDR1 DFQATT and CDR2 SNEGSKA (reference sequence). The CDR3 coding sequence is TGCAGTGCTAACATCGCGGGAGTCCCCTACGAGCAGTACTTC. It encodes CSANIAGVPYEQYF.

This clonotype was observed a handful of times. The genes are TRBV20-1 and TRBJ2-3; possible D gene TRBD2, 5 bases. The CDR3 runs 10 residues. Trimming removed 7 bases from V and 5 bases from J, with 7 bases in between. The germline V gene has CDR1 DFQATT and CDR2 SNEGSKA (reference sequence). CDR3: CSVAGDTQYF. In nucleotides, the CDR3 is TGCAGTGTCGCGGGAGATACGCAGTATTTT.

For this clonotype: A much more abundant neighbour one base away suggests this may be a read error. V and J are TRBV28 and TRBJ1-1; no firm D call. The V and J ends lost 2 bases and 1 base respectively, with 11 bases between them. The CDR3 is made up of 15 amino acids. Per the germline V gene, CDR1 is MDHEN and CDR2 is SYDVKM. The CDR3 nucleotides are TGTGCCAGCAGTTTACGTCTGACTGAGAACACTGAAGCTTTCTTT. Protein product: CASSLRLTENTEAFF.

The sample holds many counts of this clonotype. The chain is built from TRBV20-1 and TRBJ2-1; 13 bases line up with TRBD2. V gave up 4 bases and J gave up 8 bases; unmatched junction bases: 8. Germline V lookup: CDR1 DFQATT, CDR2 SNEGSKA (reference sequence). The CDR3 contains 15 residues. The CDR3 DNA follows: TGCAGTGCTACCGGGACTAGCGGGATATTTTATGAGCAGTTCTTC. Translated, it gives CSATGTSGIFYEQFF.

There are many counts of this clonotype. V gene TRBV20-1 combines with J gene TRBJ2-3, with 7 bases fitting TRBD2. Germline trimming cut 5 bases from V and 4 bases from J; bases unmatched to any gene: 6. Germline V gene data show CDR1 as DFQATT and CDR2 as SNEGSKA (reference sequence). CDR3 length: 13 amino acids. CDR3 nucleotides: TGCAGTGCTGAGCGGGGTCAAGCAGATACGCAGTATTTT. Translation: CSAERGQADTQYF.

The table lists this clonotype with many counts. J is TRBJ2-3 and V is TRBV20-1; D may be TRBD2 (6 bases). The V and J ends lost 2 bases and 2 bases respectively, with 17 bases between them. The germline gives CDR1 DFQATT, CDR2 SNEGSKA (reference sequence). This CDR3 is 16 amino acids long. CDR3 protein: CSARPAARLVTDTQYF. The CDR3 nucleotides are TGCAGTGCTAGACCGGCGGCTCGACTAGTCACAGATACGCAGTATTTT.

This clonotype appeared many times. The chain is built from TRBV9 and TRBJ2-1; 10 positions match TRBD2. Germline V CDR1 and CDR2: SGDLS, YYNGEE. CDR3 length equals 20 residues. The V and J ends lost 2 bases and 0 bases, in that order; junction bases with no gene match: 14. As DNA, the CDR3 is TGTGCCAGCAGCGTTCTAGCGGGAGTGGGGGCCCTCAGCTCCTACAATGAGCAGTTCTTC. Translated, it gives CASSVLAGVGALSSYNEQFF.

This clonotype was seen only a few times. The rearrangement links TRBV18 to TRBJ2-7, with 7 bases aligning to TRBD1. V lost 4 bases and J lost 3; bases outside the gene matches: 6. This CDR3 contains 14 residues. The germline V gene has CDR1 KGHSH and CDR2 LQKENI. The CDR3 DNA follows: TGTGCCAGCTCACGGGTACAGGGGCGCTACGAGCAGTACTTC. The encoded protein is CASSRVQGRYEQYF.

The chain's CDR3 is CAIVGDGNEQFF. The CDR3 DNA is TGTGCCATCGTGGGAGACGGGAATGAGCAGTTCTTC. This chain uses TRBV10-3 with TRBJ2-1, with TRBD2 as a possible D gene (5 bases). The CDR3 covers 12 residues. With 8 bases removed from V and 7 bases from J, the gap between germline ends came to 12 bases. The germline V gene encodes CDR1 ENHRY and CDR2 SYGVKD.

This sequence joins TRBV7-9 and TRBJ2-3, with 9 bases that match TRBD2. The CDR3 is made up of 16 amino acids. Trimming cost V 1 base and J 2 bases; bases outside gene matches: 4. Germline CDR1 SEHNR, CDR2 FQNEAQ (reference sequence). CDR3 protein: CASSLVPSGNTDTQYF. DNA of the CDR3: TGTGCCAGCAGCTTAGTCCCTAGCGGGAACACAGATACGCAGTATTTT.

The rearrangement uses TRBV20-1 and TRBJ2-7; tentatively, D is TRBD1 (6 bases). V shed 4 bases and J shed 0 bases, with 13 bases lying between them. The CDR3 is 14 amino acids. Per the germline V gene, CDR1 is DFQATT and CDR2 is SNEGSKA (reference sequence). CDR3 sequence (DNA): TGCAGTGCTACAATCACAGGGTACTCCTACGAGCAGTACTTC. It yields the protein CSATITGYSYEQYF.

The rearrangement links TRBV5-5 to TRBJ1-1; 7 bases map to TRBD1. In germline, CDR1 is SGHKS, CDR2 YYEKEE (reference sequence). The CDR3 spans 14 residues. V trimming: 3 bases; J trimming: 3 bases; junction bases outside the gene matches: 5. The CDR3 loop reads CASSSQGVDTEAFF. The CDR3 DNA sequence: TGTGCCAGCAGCTCGCAGGGGGTTGACACTGAAGCTTTCTTT.

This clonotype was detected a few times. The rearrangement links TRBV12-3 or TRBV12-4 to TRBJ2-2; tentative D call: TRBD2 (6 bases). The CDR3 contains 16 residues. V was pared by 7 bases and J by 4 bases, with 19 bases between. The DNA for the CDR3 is TGTGCCAGCATCACCAGCCGGTGGAGGGGCACCGGGGAGCTGTTTTTT. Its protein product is CASITSRWRGTGELFF.

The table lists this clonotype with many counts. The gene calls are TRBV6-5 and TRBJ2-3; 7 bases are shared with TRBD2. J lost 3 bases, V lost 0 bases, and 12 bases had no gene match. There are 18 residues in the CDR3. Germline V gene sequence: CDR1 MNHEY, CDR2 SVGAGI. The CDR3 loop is CASSYSMWGGERTDTQYF. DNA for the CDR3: TGTGCCAGCAGTTACTCGATGTGGGGAGGGGAGAGGACAGATACGCAGTATTTT.

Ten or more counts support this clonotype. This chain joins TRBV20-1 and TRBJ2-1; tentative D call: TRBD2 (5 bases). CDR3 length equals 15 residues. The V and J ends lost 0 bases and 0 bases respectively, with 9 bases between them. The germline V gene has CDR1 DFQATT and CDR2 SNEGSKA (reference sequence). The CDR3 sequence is CSARDTGNSYNEQFF. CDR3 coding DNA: TGCAGTGCTAGAGATACGGGGAACTCCTACAATGAGCAGTTCTTC.

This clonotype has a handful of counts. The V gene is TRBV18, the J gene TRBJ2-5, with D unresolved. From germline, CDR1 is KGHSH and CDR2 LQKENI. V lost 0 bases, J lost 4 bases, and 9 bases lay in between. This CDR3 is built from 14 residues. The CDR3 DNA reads TGTGCCAGCTCACCACCTTCTAGAGGAGAGACCCAGTACTTC. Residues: CASSPPSRGETQYF.

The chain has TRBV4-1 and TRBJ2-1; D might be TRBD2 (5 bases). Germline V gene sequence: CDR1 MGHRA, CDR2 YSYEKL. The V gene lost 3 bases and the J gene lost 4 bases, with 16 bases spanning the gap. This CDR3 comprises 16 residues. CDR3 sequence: CASSHRGERPYNEQFF. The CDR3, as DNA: TGCGCCAGCAGCCATCGCGGAGAGCGGCCTTACAATGAGCAGTTCTTC.

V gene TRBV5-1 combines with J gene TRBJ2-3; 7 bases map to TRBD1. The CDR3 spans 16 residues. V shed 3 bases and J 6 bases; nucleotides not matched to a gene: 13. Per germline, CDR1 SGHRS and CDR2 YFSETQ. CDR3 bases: TGCGCCAGCAGCTCTACAGGGGCCGTATTCCGGGATACGCAGTATTTT. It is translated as CASSSTGAVFRDTQYF.

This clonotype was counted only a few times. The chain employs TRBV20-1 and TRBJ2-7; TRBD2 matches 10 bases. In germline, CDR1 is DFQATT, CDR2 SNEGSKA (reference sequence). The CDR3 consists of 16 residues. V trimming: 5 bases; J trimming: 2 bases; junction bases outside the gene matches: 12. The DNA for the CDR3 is TGCAGTGCTCGACCAGGGGGTGGACTAGCGGCCTACGAGCAGTACTTC. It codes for CSARPGGGLAAYEQYF.

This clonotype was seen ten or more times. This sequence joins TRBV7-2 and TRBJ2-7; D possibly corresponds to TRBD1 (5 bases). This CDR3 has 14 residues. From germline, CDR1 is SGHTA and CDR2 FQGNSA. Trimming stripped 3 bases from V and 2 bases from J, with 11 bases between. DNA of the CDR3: TGTGCCAGCAGCTTTCCAGGGATGCCCTACGAGCAGTACTTC. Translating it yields CASSFPGMPYEQYF.

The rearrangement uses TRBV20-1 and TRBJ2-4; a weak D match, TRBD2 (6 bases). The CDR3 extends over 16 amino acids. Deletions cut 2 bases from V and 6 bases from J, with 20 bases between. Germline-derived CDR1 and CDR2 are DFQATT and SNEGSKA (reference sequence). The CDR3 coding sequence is TGCAGTGCTAGACCTGGAGGGTCCGTAACCACAAACATTCAGTACTTC. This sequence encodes CSARPGGSVTTNIQYF.

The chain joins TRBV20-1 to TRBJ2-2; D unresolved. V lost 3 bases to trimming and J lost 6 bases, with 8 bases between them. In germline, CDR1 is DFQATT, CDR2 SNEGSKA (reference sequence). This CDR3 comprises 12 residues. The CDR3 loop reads CSASSPPGELFF. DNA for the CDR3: TGCAGTGCTAGTTCCCCTCCCGGGGAGCTGTTTTTT.

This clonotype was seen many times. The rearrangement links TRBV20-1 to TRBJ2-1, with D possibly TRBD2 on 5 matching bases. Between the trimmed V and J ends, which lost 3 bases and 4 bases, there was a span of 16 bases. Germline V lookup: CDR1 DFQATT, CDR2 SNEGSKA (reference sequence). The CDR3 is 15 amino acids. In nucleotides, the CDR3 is TGCAGTGCTAGTCTTGGGTCTAGCCGATACAATGAGCAGTTCTTC. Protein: CSASLGSSRYNEQFF.

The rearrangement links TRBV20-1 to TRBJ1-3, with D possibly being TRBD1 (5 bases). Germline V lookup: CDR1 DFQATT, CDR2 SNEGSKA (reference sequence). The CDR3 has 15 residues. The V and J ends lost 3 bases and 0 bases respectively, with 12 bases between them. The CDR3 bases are TGCAGTGCTAGCCCGGGACGTAACTCTGGAAACACCATATATTTT. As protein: CSASPGRNSGNTIYF.